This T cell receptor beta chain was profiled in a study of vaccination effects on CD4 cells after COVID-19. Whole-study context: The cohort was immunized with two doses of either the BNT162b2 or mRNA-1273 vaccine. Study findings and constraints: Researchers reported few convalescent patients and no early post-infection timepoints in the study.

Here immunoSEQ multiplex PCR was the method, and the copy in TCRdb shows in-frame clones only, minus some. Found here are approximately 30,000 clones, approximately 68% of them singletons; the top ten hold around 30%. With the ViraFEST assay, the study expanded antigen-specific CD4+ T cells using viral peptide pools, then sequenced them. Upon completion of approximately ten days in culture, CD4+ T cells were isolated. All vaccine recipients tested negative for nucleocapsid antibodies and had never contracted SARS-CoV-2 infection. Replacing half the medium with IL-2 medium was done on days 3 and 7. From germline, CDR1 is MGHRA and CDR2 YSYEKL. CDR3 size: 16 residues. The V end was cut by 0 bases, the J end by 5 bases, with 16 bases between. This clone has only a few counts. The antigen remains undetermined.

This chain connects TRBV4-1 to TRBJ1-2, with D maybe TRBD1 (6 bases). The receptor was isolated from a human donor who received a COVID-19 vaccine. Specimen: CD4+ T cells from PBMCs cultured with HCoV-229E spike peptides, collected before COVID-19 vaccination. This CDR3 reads CASSQEWQGRWYGYTF. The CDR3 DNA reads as TGCGCCAGCAGCCAAGAGTGGCAGGGGCGGTGGTATGGCTACACCTTC.